This TCR beta chain derives from a study of blood T cell repertoires in COVID-19. Here immunoSEQ multiplex PCR was the method, and the copy in TCRdb shows in-frame clones only, minus some. The sample lists 190,000 or so clones; roughly nine tenths were seen once. The source material was PBMCs or T cells enriched from blood (not recorded which). The sequence was obtained from a young woman who had recovered from COVID-19.

In DNA form, the CDR3 reads TGCGCCAGCAGCCGAGACTCGTCCTACGAGCAGTACTTC. Protein sequence: CASSRDSSYEQYF. The genes are TRBV4-1 and TRBJ2-7, with no clear D. With 4 bases removed from V and 1 base from J, the gap between germline ends came to 8 bases. CDR1 is MGHRA and CDR2 is YSYEKL in the germline V gene. The CDR3 runs to 13 residues.